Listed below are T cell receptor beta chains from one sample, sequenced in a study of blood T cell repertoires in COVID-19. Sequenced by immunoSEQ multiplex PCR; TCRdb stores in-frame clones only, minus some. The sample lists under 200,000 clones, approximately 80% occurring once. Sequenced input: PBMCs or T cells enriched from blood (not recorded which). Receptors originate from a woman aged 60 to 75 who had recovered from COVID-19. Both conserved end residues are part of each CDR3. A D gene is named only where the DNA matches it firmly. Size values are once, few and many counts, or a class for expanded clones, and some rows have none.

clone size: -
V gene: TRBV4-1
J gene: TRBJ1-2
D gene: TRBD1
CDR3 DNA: TGCGCCAGCAGCAAGGACAGGGGAACATATGGCTACACCTTC
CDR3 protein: CASSKDRGTYGYTF

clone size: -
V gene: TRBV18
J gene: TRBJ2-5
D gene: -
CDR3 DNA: TGTGCCAGCTCACCGTCGGCCCAGGGGGGAGGAGAGACCCAGTACTTC
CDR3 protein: CASSPSAQGGGETQYF

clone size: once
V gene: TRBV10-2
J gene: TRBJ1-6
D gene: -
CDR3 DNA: TGCGCCAGCGGACTGGACCGCTCCTATAATTCACCCCTCCACTTT
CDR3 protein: CASGLDRSYNSPLHF

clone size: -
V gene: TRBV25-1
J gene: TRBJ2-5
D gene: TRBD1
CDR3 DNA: TGTGCCAGCACCCTCGCTCGGACAGGACAAGAGACCCAGTACTTC
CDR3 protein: CASTLARTGQETQYF

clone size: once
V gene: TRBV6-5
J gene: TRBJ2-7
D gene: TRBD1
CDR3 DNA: TGTGCCAGCAGTTACCGGGACAGGGGAATGTACGAGCAGTACTTC
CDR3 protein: CASSYRDRGMYEQYF

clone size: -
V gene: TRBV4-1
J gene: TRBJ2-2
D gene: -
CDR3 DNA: TGCGCCAGCAGCCAAGAGGGGCAGGGTCGCCGCCCGAACACCGGGGAGCTGTTTTTT
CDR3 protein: CASSQEGQGRRPNTGELFF

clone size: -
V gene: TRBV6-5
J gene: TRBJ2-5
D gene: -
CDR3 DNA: TGTGCCAGCAGCCCCCTTTTTGCGGCGGAGACCCAGTACTTC
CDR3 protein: CASSPLFAAETQYF

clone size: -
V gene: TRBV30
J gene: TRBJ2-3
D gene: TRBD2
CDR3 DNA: TGTGCCTGGAACCTAGCGGGAGGGCCTAGCAGCACAGATACGCAGTATTTT
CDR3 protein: CAWNLAGGPSSTDTQYF

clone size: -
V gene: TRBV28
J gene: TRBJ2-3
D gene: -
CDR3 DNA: TGTGCCAGCAGTTTACGGTCGGTTAGCACAGATACGCAGTATTTT
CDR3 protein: CASSLRSVSTDTQYF

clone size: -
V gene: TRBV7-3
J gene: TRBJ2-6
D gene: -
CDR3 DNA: TGTGCCAGCAGCTTAGGTAGCTCTGGGGCCAACGTCCTGACTTTC
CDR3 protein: CASSLGSSGANVLTF

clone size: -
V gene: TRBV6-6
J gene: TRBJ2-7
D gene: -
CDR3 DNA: TGTGCCAGCAGTTACTCGAGAGGGAGATCCTACGAGCAGTACTTC
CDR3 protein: CASSYSRGRSYEQYF

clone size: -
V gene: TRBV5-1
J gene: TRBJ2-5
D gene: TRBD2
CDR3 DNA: TGCGCCAGCAGCTACCGACTAGCGGAGACCCAAGAGACCCAGTACTTC
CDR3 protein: CASSYRLAETQETQYF

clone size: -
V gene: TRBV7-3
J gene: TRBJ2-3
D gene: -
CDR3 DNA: TGTGCCAGTGCTACAGGGGATACGCAGTATTTT
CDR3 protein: CASATGDTQYF

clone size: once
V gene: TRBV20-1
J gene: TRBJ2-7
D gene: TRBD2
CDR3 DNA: TGCAGTGCTAGTTCGCCTAGCGGAGTCTACGAGCAGTACTTC
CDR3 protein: CSASSPSGVYEQYF

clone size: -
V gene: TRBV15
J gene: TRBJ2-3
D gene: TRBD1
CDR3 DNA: TGTGCCACCAGCAGAGATGAGGGGGCCGACCACACAGATACGCAGTATTTT
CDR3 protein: CATSRDEGADHTDTQYF

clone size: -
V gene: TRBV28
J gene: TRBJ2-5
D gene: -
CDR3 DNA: TGTGCCAGCAGTTTCTGGATGGAGGAGACCCAGTACTTC
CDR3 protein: CASSFWMEETQYF

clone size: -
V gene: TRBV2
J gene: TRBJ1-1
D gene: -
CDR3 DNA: TGTGCCAGCAACAGGGACACTGAAGCTTTCTTT
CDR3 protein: CASNRDTEAFF

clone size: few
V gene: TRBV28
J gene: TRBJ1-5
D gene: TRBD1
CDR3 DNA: TGTGCCAGCAGCCAAGGGGGCAGGGATAGCAATCAGCCCCAGCATTTT
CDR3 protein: CASSQGGRDSNQPQHF

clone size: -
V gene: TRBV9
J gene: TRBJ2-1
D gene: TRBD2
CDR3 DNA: TGTGCCAGCAGCTCGGCCGGGACTAGCAATGAGCAGTTCTTC
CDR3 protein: CASSSAGTSNEQFF

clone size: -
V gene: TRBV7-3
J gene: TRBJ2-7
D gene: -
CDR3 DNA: TGTGCCAGCAGTATACCCCCCGGCGAGCAGTACTTC
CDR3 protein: CASSIPPGEQYF

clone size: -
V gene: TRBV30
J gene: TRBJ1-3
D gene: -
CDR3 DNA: TGTGCCTGGAGTGTCCCACAGGGAAACACCATATATTTT
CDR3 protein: CAWSVPQGNTIYF

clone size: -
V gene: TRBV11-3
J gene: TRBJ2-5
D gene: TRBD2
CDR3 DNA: TGTGCCAGCAGCCAGGGACTAGCGGGACCCTGGGGAGAGACCCAGTACTTC
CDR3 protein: CASSQGLAGPWGETQYF

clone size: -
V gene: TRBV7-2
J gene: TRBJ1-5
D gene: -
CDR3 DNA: TGTGCCAGCAGCTTAGACGCGTCACCTTATAGCAATCAGCCCCAGCATTTT
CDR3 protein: CASSLDASPYSNQPQHF

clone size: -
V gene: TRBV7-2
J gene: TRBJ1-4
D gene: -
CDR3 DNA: TGTGCCAGCAGCCGGCGGGCGACTAATGAAAAACTGTTTTTT
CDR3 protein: CASSRRATNEKLFF

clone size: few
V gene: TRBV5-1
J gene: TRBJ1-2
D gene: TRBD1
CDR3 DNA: TGCGCCAGCAGCTTGGGACAGGGTGCCTATGGCTACACCTTC
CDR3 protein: CASSLGQGAYGYTF

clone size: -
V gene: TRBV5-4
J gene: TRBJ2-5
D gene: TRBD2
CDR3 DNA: TGTGCCAGCAGTCTGACTAGCGGGAGTGGGACCCAGTACTTC
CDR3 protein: CASSLTSGSGTQYF

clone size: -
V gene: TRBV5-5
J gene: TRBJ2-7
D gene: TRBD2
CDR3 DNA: TGTGCCAGCAGCGCCTATTTAGCGGGCCAAGCCTACGAGCAGTACTTC
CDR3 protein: CASSAYLAGQAYEQYF

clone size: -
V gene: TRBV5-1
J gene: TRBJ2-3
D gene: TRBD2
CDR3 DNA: TGCGCCAGCAGCTTGACTAGCGGGAGCACAGATACGCAGTATTTT
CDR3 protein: CASSLTSGSTDTQYF

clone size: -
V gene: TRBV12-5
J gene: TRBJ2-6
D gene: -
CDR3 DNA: TGTGCTAGTGGGCAGGGGAGAGGAGGGGCCAACGTCCTGACTTTC
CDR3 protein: CASGQGRGGANVLTF

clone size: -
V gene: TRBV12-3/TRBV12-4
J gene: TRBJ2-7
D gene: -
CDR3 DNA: TGTGCCAGCAGTTTCTTCCAGGGTGGAGAGCAGTACTTC
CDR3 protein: CASSFFQGGEQYF

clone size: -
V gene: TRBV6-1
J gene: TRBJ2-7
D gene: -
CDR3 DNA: TGTGCCAGCAGTGAACGGTCCTACGAGCAGTACTTC
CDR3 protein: CASSERSYEQYF

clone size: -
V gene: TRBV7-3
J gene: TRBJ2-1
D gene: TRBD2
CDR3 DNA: TGTGCCAGCAGTAGGACTAGCGACTACAATGAGCAGTTCTTC
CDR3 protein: CASSRTSDYNEQFF

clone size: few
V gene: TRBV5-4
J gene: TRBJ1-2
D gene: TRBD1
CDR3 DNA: TGTGCCAGCAGCCTAGTACAGGGGCCCAATAGGGCCGGCTACACCTTC
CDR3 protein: CASSLVQGPNRAGYTF